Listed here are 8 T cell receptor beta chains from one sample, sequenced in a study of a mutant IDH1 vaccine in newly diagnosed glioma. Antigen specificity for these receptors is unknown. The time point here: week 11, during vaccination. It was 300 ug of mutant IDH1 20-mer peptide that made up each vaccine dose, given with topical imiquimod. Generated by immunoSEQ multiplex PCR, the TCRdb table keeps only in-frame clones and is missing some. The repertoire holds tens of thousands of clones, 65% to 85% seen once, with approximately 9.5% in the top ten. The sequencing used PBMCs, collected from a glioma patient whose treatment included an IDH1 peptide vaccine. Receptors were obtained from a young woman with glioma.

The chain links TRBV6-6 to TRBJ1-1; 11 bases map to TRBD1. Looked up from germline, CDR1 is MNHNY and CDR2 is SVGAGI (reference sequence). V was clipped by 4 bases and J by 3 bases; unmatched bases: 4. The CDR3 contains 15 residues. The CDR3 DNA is TGTGCCAGCAGTTCCCGGACAGGGGGCTACACTGAAGCTTTCTTT. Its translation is CASSSRTGGYTEAFF.

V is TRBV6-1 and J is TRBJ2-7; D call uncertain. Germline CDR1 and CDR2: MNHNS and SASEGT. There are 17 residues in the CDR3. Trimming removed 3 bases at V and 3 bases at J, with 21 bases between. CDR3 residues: CASSDQFALWRLYEQYF. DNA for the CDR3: TGTGCCAGCAGTGATCAGTTTGCGCTATGGCGACTCTACGAGCAGTACTTC.

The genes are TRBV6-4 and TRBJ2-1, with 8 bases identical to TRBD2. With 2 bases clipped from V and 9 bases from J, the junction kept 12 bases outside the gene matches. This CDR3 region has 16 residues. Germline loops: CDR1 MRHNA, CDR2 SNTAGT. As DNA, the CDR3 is TGTGCCAGCAGTGACCCACCGGGGGGGGGCCTCGGTGAGCAGTTCTTC. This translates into CASSDPPGGGLGEQFF.

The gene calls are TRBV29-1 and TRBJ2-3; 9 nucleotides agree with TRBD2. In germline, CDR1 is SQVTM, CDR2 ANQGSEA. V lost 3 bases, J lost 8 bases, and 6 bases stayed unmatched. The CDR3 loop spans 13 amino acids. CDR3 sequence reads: CSVEAGGPGTQYF. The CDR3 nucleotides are TGCAGCGTTGAGGCGGGAGGGCCAGGTACGCAGTATTTT.

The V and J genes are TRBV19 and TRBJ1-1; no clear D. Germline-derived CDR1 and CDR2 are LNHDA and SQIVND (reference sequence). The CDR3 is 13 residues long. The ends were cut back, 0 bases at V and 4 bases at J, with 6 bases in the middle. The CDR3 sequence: CASSIEVGTEAFF. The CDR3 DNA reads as TGTGCCAGTAGTATAGAGGTGGGCACTGAAGCTTTCTTT.

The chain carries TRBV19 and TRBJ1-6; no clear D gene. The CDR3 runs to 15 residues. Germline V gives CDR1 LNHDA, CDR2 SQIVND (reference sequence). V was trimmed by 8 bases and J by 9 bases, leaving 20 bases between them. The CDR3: CASRTGPAPGSPLHF. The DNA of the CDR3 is TGTGCCAGTCGAACCGGGCCTGCCCCGGGTTCACCCCTCCACTTT. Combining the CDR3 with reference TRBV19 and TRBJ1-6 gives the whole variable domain DGGITQSPKYLFRKEGQNVTLSCEQNLNHDAMYWYRQDPGQGLRLIYYSQIVNDFQKGDIAEGYSVSREKKESFPLTVTSAQKNPTAFYLCASRTGPAPGSPLHFGNGTRLTVT.

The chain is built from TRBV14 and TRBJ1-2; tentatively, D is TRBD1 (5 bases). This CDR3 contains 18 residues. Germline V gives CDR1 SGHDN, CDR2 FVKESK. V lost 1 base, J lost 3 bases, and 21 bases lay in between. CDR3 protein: CASSQGVWGRSADYGYTF. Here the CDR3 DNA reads TGTGCCAGCAGCCAAGGGGTTTGGGGACGCTCAGCGGACTATGGCTACACCTTC.

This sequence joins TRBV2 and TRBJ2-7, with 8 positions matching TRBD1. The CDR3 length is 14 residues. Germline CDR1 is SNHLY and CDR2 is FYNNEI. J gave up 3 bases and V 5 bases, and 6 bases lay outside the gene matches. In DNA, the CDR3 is TGTGCCAGCAGTTATGGACAGGGTTTCTACGAGCAGTACTTC. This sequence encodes CASSYGQGFYEQYF.